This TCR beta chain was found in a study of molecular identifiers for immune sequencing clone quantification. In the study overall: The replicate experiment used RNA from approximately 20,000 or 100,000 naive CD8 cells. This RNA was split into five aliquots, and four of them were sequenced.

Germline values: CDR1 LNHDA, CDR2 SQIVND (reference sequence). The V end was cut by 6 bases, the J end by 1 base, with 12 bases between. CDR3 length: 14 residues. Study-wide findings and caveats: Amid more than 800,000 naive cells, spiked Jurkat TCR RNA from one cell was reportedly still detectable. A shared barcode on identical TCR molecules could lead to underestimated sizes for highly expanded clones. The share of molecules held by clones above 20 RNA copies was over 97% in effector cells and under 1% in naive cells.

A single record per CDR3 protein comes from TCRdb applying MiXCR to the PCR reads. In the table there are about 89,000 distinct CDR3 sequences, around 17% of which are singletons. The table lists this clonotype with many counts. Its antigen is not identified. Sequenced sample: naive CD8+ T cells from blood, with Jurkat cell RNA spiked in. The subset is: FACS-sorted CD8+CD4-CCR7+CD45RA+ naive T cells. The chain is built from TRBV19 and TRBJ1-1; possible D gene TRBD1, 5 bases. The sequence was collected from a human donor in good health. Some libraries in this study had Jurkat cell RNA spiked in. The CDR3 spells CASSRDGRNTEAFF. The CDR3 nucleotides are TGTGCCAGTAGCAGGGACGGGAGGAACACTGAAGCTTTCTTT.